This T cell receptor beta chain stems from a study of blood T cell repertoires in COVID-19. Across the study: Spain, Italy and the United States supplied samples that represented acute and convalescent COVID-19.

Losses at the gene ends were 3 bases for V and 7 bases for J; bases not matched to a gene: 6. This CDR3 has 15 amino acids. CDR1 LGHNA and CDR2 YSLEER come from the germline V gene. In the original processing: How many nucleated cells were present was estimated from reference gene primer amplification. Here immunoSEQ multiplex PCR was the method, and the copy in TCRdb shows in-frame clones only, minus some. That table furnishes V, J and clone size, whereas the DNA furnished D and trimming. Here the sample spans more than 250,000 clones, around 87% being singletons. The chain employs TRBV4-3 and TRBJ2-1, with 10 positions matching TRBD1. The clonotype comes from a woman aged 25 to 39 who had recovered from COVID-19. The sample was PBMCs or T cells enriched from blood (not recorded which). The CDR3, as DNA: TGCGCCAGCAGCCAGATCGGGACAGGGGTTAATGAGCAGTTCTTC. Translation gives CASSQIGTGVNEQFF.